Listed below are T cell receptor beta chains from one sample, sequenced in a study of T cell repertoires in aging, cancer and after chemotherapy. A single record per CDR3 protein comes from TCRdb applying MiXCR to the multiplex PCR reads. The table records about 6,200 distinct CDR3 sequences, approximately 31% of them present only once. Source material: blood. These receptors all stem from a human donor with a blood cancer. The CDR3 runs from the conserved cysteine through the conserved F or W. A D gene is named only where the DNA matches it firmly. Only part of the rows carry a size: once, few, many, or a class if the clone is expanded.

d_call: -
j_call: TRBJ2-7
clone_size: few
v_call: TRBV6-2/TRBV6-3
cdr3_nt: TGTGCCAGTACTGACAGGGGAGGGAGCTACGAGCAGTACTTC
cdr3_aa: CASTDRGGSYEQYF

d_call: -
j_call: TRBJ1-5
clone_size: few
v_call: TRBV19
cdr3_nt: TGTGCCAGTAGTATAGATTACGATCAGGGTGGGGGTCAGCCCCAGCATTTT
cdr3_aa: CASSIDYDQGGGQPQHF

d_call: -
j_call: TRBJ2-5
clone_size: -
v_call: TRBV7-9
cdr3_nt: TGTGCCAGCAGCCACAAAGGGGTCCAAGAGACCCAGTACTTC
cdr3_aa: CASSHKGVQETQYF

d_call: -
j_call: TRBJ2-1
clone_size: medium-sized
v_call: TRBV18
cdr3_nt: TGTGCCAGCTCACCCAGGACTAACCCGGAGCGGCAGTTCTTC
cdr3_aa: CASSPRTNPERQFF

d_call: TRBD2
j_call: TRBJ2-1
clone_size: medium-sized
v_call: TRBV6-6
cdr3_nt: TGTGCCAGCAGCCGGACTAGCGGGACCTACAATGAGCAGTTCTTC
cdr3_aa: CASSRTSGTYNEQFF

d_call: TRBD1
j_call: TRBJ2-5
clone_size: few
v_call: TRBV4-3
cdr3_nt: TGCGCCAGCAGCACACACCGAGGGGGCTTGGCCCAGTACTTC
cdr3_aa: CASSTHRGGLAQYF

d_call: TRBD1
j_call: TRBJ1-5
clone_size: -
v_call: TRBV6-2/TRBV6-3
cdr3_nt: TGTGCCAGCAGTCCGGGACAGGGGGGTGGAGCAAATCAGCCCCAGCATTTT
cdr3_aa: CASSPGQGGGANQPQHF

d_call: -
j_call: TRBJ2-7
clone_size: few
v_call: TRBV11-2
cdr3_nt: TGTGCCAGCACCCAGGCGGTCGAGCAGTACTTC
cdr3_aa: CASTQAVEQYF

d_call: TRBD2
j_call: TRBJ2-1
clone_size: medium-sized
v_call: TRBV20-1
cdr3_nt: TGCAGTGCTAGAGAGCGGGAGGTCTCCTACAATGAGCAGTTCTTC
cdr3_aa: CSAREREVSYNEQFF

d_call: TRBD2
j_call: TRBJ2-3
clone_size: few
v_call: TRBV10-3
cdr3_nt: TGTGCCATCCGGACTTGGACTAGCGGGAGTAGGGCAGATACGCAGTATTTT
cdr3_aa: CAIRTWTSGSRADTQYF

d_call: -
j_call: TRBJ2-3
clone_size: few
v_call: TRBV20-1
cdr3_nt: TGCAGTGCTAGATATCCCCTCGCAGATACGCAGTATTTT
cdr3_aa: CSARYPLADTQYF

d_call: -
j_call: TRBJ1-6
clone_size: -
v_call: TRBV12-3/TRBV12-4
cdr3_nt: TGTGCCAGCAGTTTCAGGGCATCCTATAATTCACCCCTCCACTTT
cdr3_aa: CASSFRASYNSPLHF

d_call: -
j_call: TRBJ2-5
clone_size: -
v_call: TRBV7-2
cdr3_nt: TGTGCCAGCAGCTTAAGACTCCCGGAGACCCAGTACTTC
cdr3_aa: CASSLRLPETQYF

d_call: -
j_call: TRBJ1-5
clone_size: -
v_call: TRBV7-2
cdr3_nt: TGTGCCAGAGCTCCGGGCCAGCATTTT
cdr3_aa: CARAPGQHF

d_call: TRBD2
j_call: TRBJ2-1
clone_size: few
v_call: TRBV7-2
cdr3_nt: TGTGCCAGCAGTTCAGAGCGGGGCGGGAGCCTGTTCTTC
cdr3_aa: CASSSERGGSLFF

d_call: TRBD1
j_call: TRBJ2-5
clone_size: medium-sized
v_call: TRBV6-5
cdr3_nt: TGTGCCAGCTCCTCGAGCAGGGGGCATGAGACCCAGTACTTC
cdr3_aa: CASSSSRGHETQYF

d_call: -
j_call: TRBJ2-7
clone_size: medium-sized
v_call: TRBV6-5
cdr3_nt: TGTGCCAGCAGTTACTCCCCTGGAGGGACCTACGAGCAGTACTTC
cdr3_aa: CASSYSPGGTYEQYF

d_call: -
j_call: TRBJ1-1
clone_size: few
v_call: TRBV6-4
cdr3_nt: TGTGCCAGCAGTGAAGCGCGGGGCAGGCGAACCAGCACTGAAGCTTTCTTT
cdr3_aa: CASSEARGRRTSTEAFF

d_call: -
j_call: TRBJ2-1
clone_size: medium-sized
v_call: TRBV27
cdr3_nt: TGTGCCAGCAGTGACTATATGAGCTCCTACAATGAGCAGTTCTTC
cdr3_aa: CASSDYMSSYNEQFF

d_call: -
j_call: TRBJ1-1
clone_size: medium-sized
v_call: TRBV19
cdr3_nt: TGTGCCAGTGGACGTGTATTCAACACTGAAGCTTTCTTT
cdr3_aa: CASGRVFNTEAFF

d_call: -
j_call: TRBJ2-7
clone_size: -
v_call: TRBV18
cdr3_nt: TGTGCCAGCTCACCGGGCAGGGACGAGCAGTACTTC
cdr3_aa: CASSPGRDEQYF

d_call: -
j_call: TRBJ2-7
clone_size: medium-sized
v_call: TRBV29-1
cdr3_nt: TGCAGCGTTGGGGCTGACGAGCAGTACTTC
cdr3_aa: CSVGADEQYF

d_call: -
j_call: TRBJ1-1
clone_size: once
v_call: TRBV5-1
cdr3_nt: TGCGCCAGCAGCTTGGGGTGGTCGGGGCTTCGCCTCACTGAAGCTTTCTTT
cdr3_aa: CASSLGWSGLRLTEAFF

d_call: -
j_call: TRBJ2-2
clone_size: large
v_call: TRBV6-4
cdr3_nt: TGTGCCATTACAACCGGGGAGCTGTTTTTT
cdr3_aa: CAITTGELFF

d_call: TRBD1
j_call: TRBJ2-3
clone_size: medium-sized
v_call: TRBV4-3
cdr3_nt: TGCGCCAGCAGCCCGGGACAGTGGCCGAGCACAGATACGCAGTATTTT
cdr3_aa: CASSPGQWPSTDTQYF

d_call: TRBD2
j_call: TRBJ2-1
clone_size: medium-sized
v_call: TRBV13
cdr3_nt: TGTGCCAGCAGCCCTACCCTAAGCGGGACGTACAATGAGCAGTTCTTC
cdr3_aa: CASSPTLSGTYNEQFF

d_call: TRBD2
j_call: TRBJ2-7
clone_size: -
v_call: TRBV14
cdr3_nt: TGTGCCAGCAGCCAAGGGCTAGCGGGAATGAGCGAGCAGTACTTC
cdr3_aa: CASSQGLAGMSEQYF

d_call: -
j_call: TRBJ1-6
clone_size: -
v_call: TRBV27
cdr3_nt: TGTGCCAGCAGTTTGAGAACAGGGTTAAATTCACCCCTCCACTTT
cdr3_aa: CASSLRTGLNSPLHF

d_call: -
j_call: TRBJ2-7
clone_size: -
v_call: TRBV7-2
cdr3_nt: TGTGCCAGCAGTGGGGGGAGCGGTCTAGGGCAGTACTTC
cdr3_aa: CASSGGSGLGQYF

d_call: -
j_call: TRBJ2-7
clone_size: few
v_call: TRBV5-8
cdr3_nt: TGTGCCAGCAGCTTGGTAGGCCTCTCCTACGAGCAGTACTTC
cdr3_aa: CASSLVGLSYEQYF